Listed below are T cell receptor beta chains from one sample, sequenced in a study of blood T cells in healthy people across ages. A single record per CDR3 protein comes from TCRdb applying MiXCR to the 5' RACE reads. The table lists about 1.1 million distinct CDR3 sequences, 35% to 40% of them singletons. Material for sequencing was blood. Receptors were obtained from a man aged 18 to 29 in good health. Each CDR3 is given with its conserved first and last residue. D genes are given only for firm matches. Expanded clones get a size class; other rows say once, few or many, or leave the size out.

clone_size,j_call,v_call,d_call,cdr3_nt,cdr3_aa
few,TRBJ2-5,TRBV6-2/TRBV6-3,NA,TGTGCCAGCAGTTACGGCGGTGAATACCAAGAGACCCAGTACTTC,CASSYGGEYQETQYF
few,TRBJ2-7,TRBV20-1,TRBD2,TGCAGTGCTAGCCAAGGGACTAGCGGGGACTACGAGCAGTACTTC,CSASQGTSGDYEQYF
few,TRBJ1-2,TRBV12-3/TRBV12-4,NA,TGTGCCAGCAGTTTAGTTGAAGGCTATGGCTACACCTTC,CASSLVEGYGYTF
NA,TRBJ2-1,TRBV20-1,TRBD2,TGCAGTGCCAGTGTCAGCGGGGGGGCGGGTGAGCAGTTCTTC,CSASVSGGAGEQFF
many,TRBJ2-1,TRBV4-3,TRBD2,TGCGCCAGCAGCCAAGATTCGGGGGGGAATGAGCAGTTCTTC,CASSQDSGGNEQFF
NA,TRBJ1-1,TRBV7-6,NA,TGTGCCAGCAGCGTGGGACATTCGAACACTGAAGCTTTCTTT,CASSVGHSNTEAFF
NA,TRBJ1-2,TRBV5-1,NA,TGCGCCAGCAGCTTGAATGGGGGGAGTAACTATGGCTACACCTTC,CASSLNGGSNYGYTF
NA,TRBJ2-2,TRBV5-1,NA,TGCGCCAGCAGCCCCATTGCGGGGGCTATCACCGGGGAGCTGTTTTTT,CASSPIAGAITGELFF
NA,TRBJ1-6,TRBV7-2,NA,TGTGCCAGCAGCTTAGCGCTAGGGACCGAGGAAGATAATTCACCCCTCCACTTT,CASSLALGTEEDNSPLHF
few,TRBJ2-7,TRBV7-2,NA,TGTGCCAGCAGCTTAGGGTTTGGGGGCCCCTACGAGCAGTACTTC,CASSLGFGGPYEQYF
NA,TRBJ1-4,TRBV6-5,NA,TGTGCCAGCAGTTACTGGCAGGGAGGCGAAAAACTGTTTTTT,CASSYWQGGEKLFF
NA,TRBJ1-2,TRBV10-3,TRBD1,TGTGCCTTCCGGACAGGCCCCGATGGCTACACCTTC,CAFRTGPDGYTF
NA,TRBJ2-3,TRBV10-3,NA,TGTGCCACCGTCCCACAGACAGGTTCCACAGATACGCAGTATTTT,CATVPQTGSTDTQYF
few,TRBJ1-4,TRBV5-1,NA,TGCGCCAGCAGCTTGGGGTCCAGGGAAACTAATGAAAAACTGTTTTTT,CASSLGSRETNEKLFF
NA,TRBJ1-2,TRBV7-8,NA,TGTGCCAGCAGCGGCCGTACAGGGAGCGGTGGTAACTATGGCTACACCTTC,CASSGRTGSGGNYGYTF
few,TRBJ2-3,TRBV10-3,NA,TGTGCCATCAGTGAACAAGTCACCTGGACAGATACGCAGTATTTT,CAISEQVTWTDTQYF
NA,TRBJ2-7,TRBV12-3/TRBV12-4,NA,TGTGCCAGCAGCATGCGTCGTGGCACCGCCTACGAGCAGTACTTC,CASSMRRGTAYEQYF
many,TRBJ1-2,TRBV12-3/TRBV12-4,NA,TGTGCCAGCAGTCCACCAGGGTTTGTAGGCTACACCTTC,CASSPPGFVGYTF
once,TRBJ1-6,TRBV12-3/TRBV12-4,NA,TGTGCCAGCAGTGTGATCGGGAATTCACCCCTCCACTTT,CASSVIGNSPLHF
NA,TRBJ1-1,TRBV20-1,TRBD1,TGCAGTGCTACCCAGGGGGCGTGGGGCACTGAAGCTTTCTTT,CSATQGAWGTEAFF
few,TRBJ1-4,TRBV6-6,NA,TGTGCCAGCAGTTACGCCCAAAAAGGGGGAGCTAATGAAAAACTGTTTTTT,CASSYAQKGGANEKLFF
NA,TRBJ2-1,TRBV7-8,NA,TGTGCCAGCAGCACCTCGTCAACAGGGTATGAGCAGTTCTTC,CASSTSSTGYEQFF
few,TRBJ1-1,TRBV2,TRBD1,TGTGCCAGCAGTGTGGGGCAGGGGGCTGGGGAAGCTTTCTTT,CASSVGQGAGEAFF
NA,TRBJ1-1,TRBV4-2,NA,TGTGCCAGCAGCCAAGGGCCCTTACAGGGAACGAACACTGAAGCTTTCTTT,CASSQGPLQGTNTEAFF
few,TRBJ2-7,TRBV20-1,TRBD2,TGCAGTGCTCTAATTCTACCTGGACTAGCTTCGTACGAGCAGTACTTC,CSALILPGLASYEQYF
few,TRBJ1-4,TRBV7-8,TRBD1,TGTGCCAGCAGACAAACAGGGGGACCTAATGAAAAACTGTTTTTT,CASRQTGGPNEKLFF
NA,TRBJ1-2,TRBV4-3,NA,TGCGCCAGCAGCCAAGACTCCCCGGGCGGATACTATGGCTACACCTTC,CASSQDSPGGYYGYTF
NA,TRBJ2-2,TRBV20-1,NA,TGCAGTGCTAGTCAGGGGTTCCTGAACACCGGGGAGCTGTTTTTT,CSASQGFLNTGELFF